The text below deals with one T cell receptor beta chain. This clonotype appeared many times. Its recognized antigen is unknown. Within one base of it there is no much larger clone, and no base qualities were kept. Donors were about 36 systemically healthy Caucasian individuals from Russia aged 6 to 90 years. Each donor gave ten milliliters of peripheral blood, drawn into EDTA-treated Vacutainer tubes. Ficoll-Paque density-gradient centrifugation was used to isolate PBMCs, with at least 7 million per sample. Total RNA, at least 6 micrograms per sample, was extracted from PBMCs with Trizol reagent. For every donor, flow cytometry on a PBMC aliquot measured the percentage of naive CD45RAhigh/CD27high T cells. These data come from a study of blood T cells in healthy people across ages (dated by TCRdb to between 2014 and 2017). At the level of the whole study: In model experiments, template switching captured about one uniquely barcoded TCR beta cDNA molecule for every two T cells. The study measured age-related changes in TCR beta repertoire diversity using deep sequencing normalized with unique cDNA molecular identifiers. The donors were divided into four age groups: young (average around 16 years), middle-aged (approximately 39), aged (around 67) and long-lived (about 84). For two donors (one aged 18 to 29 and one aged 80 or older), the study analyzed two additional independent replicas of 1 million unique cDNA reads from the same blood draw. What the research found in general, with its limitations: Observed TCR beta diversity correlated strongly with the percentage of naive T cells measured by flow cytometry. As age increased, observed TCR beta diversity per million T cells dropped in a roughly linear way, and a significant reduction was already evident by age 40. Because donor CMV infection status was unknown, age-related changes in expanded clonotypes were potentially confounded. Since profiling was done on bulk unsorted PBMCs, naive and antigen-experienced compartments could not be conclusively compared. Estimates of total diversity from one million sequenced T cells were regarded as lower bounds and underestimates. The long-lived group showed more naive CD4+ T cells, fewer expanded clones and increased TCR diversity than the aged group, suggesting age selection.

For this chain, trimming is 3 bases at the V end and 5 bases at the J end, and the number of junction bases without a gene match is 6. The CDR3 covers 13 residues, taking in both the cysteine and the phenylalanine. This entry keeps only the CDR3 DNA: 39 bases, framed from base 1. Reading the germline V gene gives CDR1 SQVTM and CDR2 ANQGSEA. Receptor amplification or capture employed 5' RACE. These reads were obtained on an Illumina HiSeq 2500. A second PCR of about 6 to 12 cycles was performed with a sample-barcoded 5' primer and a J-beta primer mix. A unique molecular identifier was introduced onto each TCR beta cDNA molecule by a template-switch 5' adaptor carrying 12 random nucleotides. At least 2.5 million CDR3-containing paired-end reads were obtained from each sample. All of the RNA was converted into first-strand cDNA using the Mint cDNA synthesis kit, with a TRBC-specific oligonucleotide serving as the primer. After uracil-DNA glycosylase treatment, a first 18-cycle PCR used universal primers M1SS and BC2_uni_R on all cDNA. Under the source paper's analysis protocol: For normalization, 1 million high-quality reads were randomly selected from each sample, with every read carrying a distinct molecular identifier. Instead of being binned into consensus sequences, reads that shared molecular identifiers were thrown out. MiTCR, set to a Q25 quality threshold and the strictest error-elimination algorithm, was used for CDR3 identification, clonotype clustering and error correction. A nonparametric unseen species model with Euler transformation was used to estimate a lower bound on total TCR beta diversity. TCRdb reran the public reads through fastp at Q25 and MiXCR, keeping productive beta chains. CDR3 protein sequences are deduplicated, and each keeps its most common genes and DNA. These V and J calls derive from TCRdb rather than the authors' analysis. This sample has more than 750,000 distinct CDR3 sequences in its table, and around 29% of those were observed once. The ten most abundant clones make up about a tenth of the sample.

These data also featured in a second study, about T cells of mothers and their children. As the second paper documents: Nine systemically healthy Caucasian individuals, comprising three mothers and their six children, were included as donors. cDNA synthesis consumed the entire amount of extracted RNA, loaded at about 1.5 ug RNA in each 15 ul reaction. Sample barcodes and 2-4 random nucleotides were added via the M1S primer in the second PCR. More than 8 million TCR beta CDR3 reads were obtained from each mother, and several million reads were obtained from each child. TCR recombination output is similarly shaped by thymic selection in related and unrelated pairs, with a minor effect exerted by inherited differences. Normalized repertoire overlap was always found to be slightly, but never significantly, higher in related mother-child pairs than in unrelated mother-child pairs. Persistent microchimeric T cell clones were not detected, at a sensitivity of about 100 clones per million clonotypes. To look for features that set related mother-child pairs apart from unrelated individuals, the researchers ran deep NGS to compare the TCR beta repertoires of mothers and children. On average, the children were approximately 11 +/- 4 years old, while the mothers were around 42 +/- 4 years old. Libraries were sequenced on Illumina HiSeq 2000 with 100+100 nt paired-end reads after adapter ligation with NEBNext reagents. To prevent cross-contamination, the mother and child libraries were prepared a month apart and were sequenced in separate runs. Each donor had between about 450,000 and 2,100,000 distinct TCR beta clonotypes identified. Naive TCR beta clonotypes were estimated from low-frequency clonotypes matched to each donor's FACS-determined naive share, without sorting.

The material sequenced was blood. The source is a woman between 40 and 50 years old in good health. The chain uses TRBV29-1 and TRBJ2-7; 8 bases in the junction line up with TRBD1. The DNA reads TGCAGCGTTGAGGGTCAGGGGGCCAACGAGCAGTACTTC. This is translated as CSVEGQGANEQYF.